This T cell receptor (beta chain) was observed in a study of post-analysis software for immune sequencing data. Study as a whole: Progressive-relapsing, secondary progressive and relapsing-remitting multiple sclerosis were among the disease courses included. Findings and caveats of the study: F-measure co-clustering was strong for batch-matched samples. About five TRBV segments, including TRBV5-6, TRBV5-1 and TRBV20-1, were more frequent in patients than controls. Controls showed significantly higher normalized Chao1 diversity than did multiple sclerosis patients.

V lost 3 bases, J lost 1 base, and 11 bases lay in between. The germline V gene has CDR1 SGHRS and CDR2 YFSETQ. This CDR3 is built from 15 residues. Details on this clonotype: Its antigen is currently unknown.

The library was made from cDNA and included unique molecular identifiers. The authors obtained 400,000 to 600,000 cDNA molecules from roughly 1.1 to 9.2 million T cells. One entry per CDR3 protein results from TCRdb running MiXCR on the PCR reads. The sample records hundreds of thousands of distinct CDR3 sequences, approximately 45% being singletons. Material: blood. This TCR was sampled from a girl between 5 and 17 years old with multiple sclerosis. This chain uses TRBV5-1 with TRBJ1-5; weak D call: TRBD1 (5 bases). The CDR3 region has the DNA TGCGCCAGCAGCTGGGGGGTCGGCAGCAATCAGCCCCAGCATTTT. This codes for CASSWGVGSNQPQHF.